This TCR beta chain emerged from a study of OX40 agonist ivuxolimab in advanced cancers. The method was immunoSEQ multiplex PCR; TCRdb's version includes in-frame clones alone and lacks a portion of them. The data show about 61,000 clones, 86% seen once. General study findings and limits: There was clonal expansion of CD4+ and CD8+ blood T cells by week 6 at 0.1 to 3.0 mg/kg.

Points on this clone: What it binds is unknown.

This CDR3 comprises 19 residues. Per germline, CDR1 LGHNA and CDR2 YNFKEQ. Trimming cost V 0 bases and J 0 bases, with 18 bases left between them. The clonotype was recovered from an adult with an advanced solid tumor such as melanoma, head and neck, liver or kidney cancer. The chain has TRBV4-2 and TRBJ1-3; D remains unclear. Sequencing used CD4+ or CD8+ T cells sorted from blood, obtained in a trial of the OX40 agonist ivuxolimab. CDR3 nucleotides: TGTGCCAGCAGCCAAGATAAGGATCGGGGATCAACCTCTGGAAACACCATATATTTT. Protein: CASSQDKDRGSTSGNTIYF.